Presented here are 7 T cell receptor beta chains from one specimen sequenced in a study of metastatic and nonmetastatic thyroid tumors. From the PCR reads, TCRdb re-called clones with MiXCR. The sample has 30,000 or so clones; 15% to 20% are singletons. Every patient was untreated before thyroid surgery. Input material: blood. All receptors come from a female donor with papillary thyroid cancer or a benign thyroid nodule (not recorded which). Some clones in this sample may be carry-over from other donors' samples.

On this clone: Different DNA sequences within this sample yield the same CDR3. V usage is TRBV28 and J usage is TRBJ2-5, with D perhaps matching TRBD1 (8 bases). Germline V CDR1 and CDR2: MDHEN, SYDVKM. CDR3 length: 14 residues. Between the trimmed V and J ends, which lost 8 bases and 4 bases, there was a span of 17 bases. As DNA, the CDR3 is TGTGCCAGCGCTACAGGGGGGGAGGGAGAGACCCAGTACTTC. This translates into CASATGGEGETQYF. Full variable domain (remainder filled in from reference TRBV28 and TRBJ2-5): DVKVTQSSRYLVKRTGEKVFLECVQDMDHENMFWYRQDPGLGLRLIYFSYDVKMKEKGDIPEGYSVSREKKERFSLILESASTNQTSMYLCASATGGEGETQYFGPGTRLLVL.

This clone was picked up a small number of times. Here the CDR3 DNA reads TGTGCCAGCAGTTCTAGCTGGCTCCATGAGCAGTTCTTC. Residues: CASSSSWLHEQFF. The chain combines TRBV6-5 with TRBJ2-1; the D gene is possibly TRBD2 (5 bases). CDR1 and CDR2 from the germline V gene are MNHEY and SVGAGI. The CDR3 runs to 13 residues. The ends were cut back, 4 bases at V and 8 bases at J, with 12 bases in the middle.

The sample holds many counts of this clone. The chain couples TRBV7-9 to TRBJ2-1, with D possibly being TRBD2 (6 bases). The CDR3 runs to 15 residues. Trimming took 6 bases from V and 3 from J, leaving 15 bases between them. CDR1 and CDR2 from the germline V gene are SEHNR and FQNEAQ (reference sequence). CDR3 sequence: CASSPFGTYYNEQFF. The CDR3 DNA follows: TGTGCCAGCAGTCCATTTGGGACTTACTACAATGAGCAGTTCTTC.

This clone is classed as medium-sized. The CDR3 DNA follows: TGTGCCAGCAGAAGATACACTGAAGCTTTCTTT. Translating gives CASRRYTEAFF. This chain joins TRBV6-1 and TRBJ1-1; D not resolved. Germline values: CDR1 MNHNS, CDR2 SASEGT. The V and J ends lost 6 bases and 3 bases respectively, with 5 bases between them. The CDR3 spans 11 residues.

This clone has at least ten counts. The V gene is TRBV28, the J gene TRBJ2-7; TRBD2 is a possible D gene (7 bases). The CDR3 is 14 residues long. Germline V gene data show CDR1 as MDHEN and CDR2 as SYDVKM. V shed 4 bases and J shed 6 bases, with 16 bases lying between them. Here the CDR3 DNA reads TGTGCCAGCAGTTGGGGGGGCTCTCCGCGCGAGCAGTACTTC. Protein: CASSWGGSPREQYF. Drawing the rest from reference TRBV28 and TRBJ2-7, the complete variable domain is DVKVTQSSRYLVKRTGEKVFLECVQDMDHENMFWYRQDPGLGLRLIYFSYDVKMKEKGDIPEGYSVSREKKERFSLILESASTNQTSMYLCASSWGGSPREQYFGPGTRLTVT.

There are many counts of this clone. A much larger clone differs from this one at a single base, so this may be a read error. J is TRBJ2-3 and V is TRBV15; D gene unclear. The CDR3 runs to 13 residues. Per germline, CDR1 LNHNV and CDR2 YYDKDF (reference sequence). Trimming stripped 0 bases from V and 6 bases from J, with 7 bases between. CDR3 sequence reads: CATSREGSDTQYF. CDR3 coding DNA: TGTGCCACCAGCAGAGAAGGGTCGGATACGCAGTATTTT.

This clone was seen repeatedly, ten times or more. The rearrangement links TRBV28 to TRBJ2-1; D not resolved. Trimming pared 6 bases from V and 4 bases from J, leaving 16 bases between. CDR3 length equals 15 residues. Germline V gene lookup returns CDR1 MDHEN and CDR2 SYDVKM. CDR3 sequence: CASSFRVTTYNEQFF. The CDR3 DNA follows: TGTGCCAGCAGCTTTAGGGTAACAACGTACAATGAGCAGTTCTTC.